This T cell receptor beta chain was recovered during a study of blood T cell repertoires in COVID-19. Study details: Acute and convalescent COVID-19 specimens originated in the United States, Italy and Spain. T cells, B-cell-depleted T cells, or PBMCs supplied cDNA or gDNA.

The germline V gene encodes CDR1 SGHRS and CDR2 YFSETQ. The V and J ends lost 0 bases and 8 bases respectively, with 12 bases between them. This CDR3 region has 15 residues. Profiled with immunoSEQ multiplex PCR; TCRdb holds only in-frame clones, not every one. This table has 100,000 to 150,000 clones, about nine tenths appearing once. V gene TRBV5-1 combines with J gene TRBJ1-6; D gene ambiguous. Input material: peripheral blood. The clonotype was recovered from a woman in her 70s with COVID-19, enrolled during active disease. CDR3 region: CASSLGAEQYSPLHF. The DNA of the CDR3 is TGCGCCAGCAGCTTGGGGGCCGAACAATATTCACCCCTCCACTTT.